The following is a T cell receptor beta chain sequence with its context. Its specificity is not known. This CDR3 comprises 15 residues. Germline trimming cut 6 bases from V and 4 bases from J; bases unmatched to any gene: 9. Germline V gene lookup returns CDR1 MNHNS and CDR2 SASEGT. This record comes from a study of cytomegalovirus exposure and HLA in healthy donors. This PCR relied on a set of 60 Vbeta primers and 13 Jbeta primers. TCRdb's table, derived via immunoSEQ multiplex PCR, lists solely in-frame clones and lacks some. The data contain about 130,000 clones, more than 75% of them singletons. Study outcomes and limitations: From TCR beta sequences, most subjects' HLA-A and HLA-B alleles were reportedly predicted accurately. The Asian-associated ancestry cluster reportedly had fewer N-insertions than the approximately 700-donor mean in a later analysis. Later genetic work tied a missense DCLRE1C variant to beta-chain V and J trimming.

The J gene is TRBJ2-5, the V gene TRBV6-1, with 9 bases that match TRBD1. The TCR comes from a female donor in good health and CMV-seronegative. The sample consisted of PBMCs. In nucleotides, the CDR3 is TGTGCCAGCAGCTTGGGACAGGGAGTAGGAGAGACCCAGTACTTC. Protein sequence: CASSLGQGVGETQYF.